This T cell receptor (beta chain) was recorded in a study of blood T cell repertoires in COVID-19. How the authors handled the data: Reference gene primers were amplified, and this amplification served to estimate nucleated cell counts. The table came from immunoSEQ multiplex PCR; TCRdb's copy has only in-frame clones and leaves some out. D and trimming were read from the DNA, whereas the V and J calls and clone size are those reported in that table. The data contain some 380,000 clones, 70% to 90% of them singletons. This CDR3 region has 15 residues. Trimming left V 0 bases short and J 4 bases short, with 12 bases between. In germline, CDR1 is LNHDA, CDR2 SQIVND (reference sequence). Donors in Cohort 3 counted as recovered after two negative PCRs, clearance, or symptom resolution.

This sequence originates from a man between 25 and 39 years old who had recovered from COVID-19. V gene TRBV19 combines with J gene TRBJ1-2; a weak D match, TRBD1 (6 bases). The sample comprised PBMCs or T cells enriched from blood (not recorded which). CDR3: CASSIEITGSYGYTF. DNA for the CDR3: TGTGCCAGTAGTATAGAAATAACAGGGTCCTATGGCTACACCTTC.